The next 16 T cell receptor beta chains were all read from a single sample in a study of cytomegalovirus exposure and HLA in healthy donors. It was with 60 Vbeta and 13 Jbeta primers that the PCR ran. The assay was immunoSEQ multiplex PCR, and TCRdb's table has in-frame clones only and misses some. Seen here are roughly 110,000 clones, under 80% observed once, and the top ten hold 4.2%. The specimen sequenced was PBMCs. These receptors all come from a woman aged 40 to 50 in good health and CMV-seropositive.

This clone was seen only a few times. Other DNA sequences in this specimen translate into the identical CDR3. This rearrangement joins TRBV4-2 to TRBJ1-5; 10 bases match TRBD1. CDR3 length equals 13 residues. CDR1 LGHNA and CDR2 YNFKEQ come from the germline V gene. Trimming took 3 bases from V and 7 from J; bases not matched to a gene: 0. The CDR3 here is CASSQDRGQPQHF. CDR3 coding DNA: TGTGCCAGCAGCCAGGACAGGGGGCAGCCCCAGCATTTT.

The chain recombines TRBV7-8 with TRBJ2-1; D might be TRBD2 (5 bases). The germline V gene has CDR1 SGHVS and CDR2 FQNEAQ. V was trimmed by 7 bases and J by 0 bases, leaving 16 bases between them. The CDR3 is 16 residues long. CDR3 sequence: CASTPGLSRSYNEQFF. The CDR3 nucleotides read TGTGCCAGCACCCCCGGACTCTCCCGCTCCTACAATGAGCAGTTCTTC.

The chain combines TRBV6-1 with TRBJ1-1; no definite D call. The germline V gene encodes CDR1 MNHNS and CDR2 SASEGT. This CDR3 spans 13 amino acids. Trimming removed 3 bases from V and 2 bases from J, with 7 bases in between. The CDR3 region is CASSESSNTEAFF. Here the CDR3 DNA reads TGTGCCAGCAGTGAGTCGTCCAACACTGAAGCTTTCTTT.

This clone has only one observation. The rearrangement links TRBV6-6 to TRBJ1-2; TRBD1 is a possible D gene (6 bases). The CDR3 totals 14 residues. The germline CDR1 and CDR2 sequences are MNHNY and SVGAGI (reference sequence). V was trimmed by 6 bases and J by 3 bases, leaving 14 bases between them. CDR3 sequence: CASRGRDTYYGYTF. The CDR3 DNA sequence: TGTGCCAGCAGGGGCCGGGACACTTACTATGGCTACACCTTC.

Comment on this clone: Other DNA sequences within the sample encode an identical CDR3. The chain is built from TRBV2 and TRBJ2-2; 9 bases are a match to TRBD2. Germline CDR1 and CDR2: SNHLY and FYNNEI. The CDR3 consists of 15 residues. The V gene end was trimmed by 4 bases and the J gene end by 4 bases; junction bases not matched to a gene: 4. The CDR3 DNA is TGTGCCAGCAGTGTGGCGGGGGGGAGCACCGGGGAGCTGTTTTTT. Its protein is CASSVAGGSTGELFF. The variable domain in full, completed from reference TRBV2 and TRBJ2-2, reads EPEVTQTPSHQVTQMGQEVILRCVPISNHLYFYWYRQILGQKVEFLVSFYNNEISEKSEIFDDQFSVERPDGSNFTLKIRSTKLEDSAMYFCASSVAGGSTGELFFGEGSRLTVL.

This clone was observed a handful of times. The chain has TRBV29-1 and TRBJ2-7, with D possibly being TRBD1 (5 bases). The germline V gene encodes CDR1 SQVTM and CDR2 ANQGSEA. Trimming removed 7 bases at V and 4 bases at J, with 14 bases between. This CDR3 contains 12 residues. CDR3 loop: CSARALGYEQYF. As DNA, the CDR3 is TGCAGCGCCAGGGCTTTGGGGTACGAGCAGTACTTC.

This sequence joins TRBV7-6 and TRBJ2-7, with 7 bases fitting TRBD1. From germline, CDR1 is SGHVS and CDR2 FNYEAQ. The CDR3 is 15 amino acids. The V gene end was trimmed by 5 bases and the J gene end by 0 bases; junction bases not matched to a gene: 7. This chain's CDR3 is CASSLETGTSYEQYF. The CDR3 DNA reads TGTGCCAGCAGCCTTGAGACAGGGACCTCCTACGAGCAGTACTTC.

V gene TRBV18 combines with J gene TRBJ1-5; D is possibly TRBD1 (6 bases). Germline V gene data show CDR1 as KGHSH and CDR2 as LQKENI. Between the trimmed V and J ends, which lost 4 bases and 1 base, there was a span of 8 bases. The CDR3 length is 14 residues. CDR3 protein: CASSQQGSNQPQHF. Written as DNA, the CDR3 is TGTGCCAGCTCACAGCAGGGGAGCAATCAGCCCCAGCATTTT.

This chain connects TRBV5-6 to TRBJ2-4; tentative D call: TRBD2 (7 bases). The ends were cut back, 1 base at V and 7 bases at J, with 18 bases in the middle. The CDR3 loop spans 16 amino acids. In germline, CDR1 is SGHDT, CDR2 YYEEEE. The CDR3 coding sequence is TGTGCCAGCAGCTTGACTGGCAGCCCGGGGGGCAACATTCAGTACTTC. Translating gives CASSLTGSPGGNIQYF.

The chain combines TRBV25-1 with TRBJ1-4; no firm D call. Trimming took off 4 bases at V and 3 bases at J, with 9 bases between the two ends. CDR1 and CDR2 from the germline V gene are MGHDK and SYGVNS. The CDR3 has 14 residues. The DNA for the CDR3 is TGTGCCAGCAGTGCCTTGAGGGCTAATGAAAAACTGTTTTTT. It yields the protein CASSALRANEKLFF.

The chain has TRBV30 and TRBJ1-2; D unclear. The CDR3 has 16 amino acids. V was trimmed by 2 bases and J by 3 bases, leaving 19 bases between them. In germline, CDR1 is GTSNPN, CDR2 SVGIG (reference sequence). CDR3 nucleotide sequence: TGTGCCTGGAGTCCCCCTGGAGGGCGTAGGGACTATGGCTACACCTTC. Its protein is CAWSPPGGRRDYGYTF.

J is TRBJ2-5 and V is TRBV7-6; a possible D gene is TRBD2 (5 bases). The DNA end favors TRBJ2-7, so the J call may be wrong. CDR3 size: 15 residues. Germline values: CDR1 SGHVS, CDR2 FNYEAQ. CDR3 in amino acids: CASSSKLASGYEQYF. The CDR3 region has the DNA TGTGCCAGCAGCTCTAAGCTAGCCTCTGGGTACGAGCAGTACTTC.

This clone was picked up one time. This chain links TRBV7-9 with TRBJ1-1; no firm D call. CDR3 length: 14 residues. Germline-derived CDR1 and CDR2 are SEHNR and FQNEAQ (reference sequence). Trimming pared 6 bases from V and 5 bases from J, leaving 16 bases between. The CDR3 DNA follows: TGTGCCAGCAGACGTGGAGGCGGATTGACTGAAGCTTTCTTT. It specifies CASRRGGGLTEAFF.

Notes on this clone: Additional DNA sequences in this sample encode the identical CDR3. The CDR3 protein is CASSQEPGKNTEAFF. The CDR3 DNA reads as TGTGCCAGCAGCCAAGAGCCGGGTAAGAACACTGAAGCTTTCTTT. The chain carries TRBV4-2 and TRBJ1-1; D gene ambiguous. Trimming removed 0 bases at V and 1 base at J, with 9 bases between. The germline CDR1 and CDR2 sequences are LGHNA and YNFKEQ. This CDR3 contains 15 residues.

This clone was counted only a few times. This rearrangement joins TRBV5-4 to TRBJ2-1; 11 positions match TRBD2. Per the germline V gene, CDR1 is SGHNT and CDR2 is YYREEE (reference sequence). The CDR3 sequence is 15 residues long. V trimming: 3 bases; J trimming: 7 bases; junction bases outside the gene matches: 6. CDR3 sequence reads: CASSSGLAASNEQFF. The CDR3 coding sequence is TGTGCCAGCAGCTCGGGACTAGCGGCGTCGAATGAGCAGTTCTTC.

The rearrangement joins TRBV9 to TRBJ2-5, with 7 positions matching TRBD2. Germline V gene lookup returns CDR1 SGDLS and CDR2 YYNGEE. The CDR3 loop spans 15 amino acids. Trimming removed 2 bases from V and 5 bases from J; junction bases left unmatched: 9. CDR3 region: CASSVWGWGGETQYF. CDR3 nucleotides: TGTGCCAGCAGCGTTTGGGGTTGGGGGGGGGAGACCCAGTACTTC.